This T cell receptor (beta chain) appears in the sequencing data of a study of CD8 T cells in ankylosing spondylitis. In this sample, this clonotype turned up many times. What it binds is not known. General study results and limits: A TCR beta motif made of roughly eight highly homologous variants seemed typical of ankylosing spondylitis blood.

Germline V lookup: CDR1 DFQATT, CDR2 SNEGSKA (reference sequence). V was cut by 1 base and J by 4 bases, with 9 bases left in between. This CDR3 contains 13 residues. For TCR beta, libraries came from quantitative 5'-RACE with molecular barcodes. TCRdb reprocessed the 5' RACE reads with MiXCR, giving one entry per CDR3 protein. This table has 150,000 to 200,000 distinct CDR3 sequences, around a tenth appearing once. The chain combines TRBV20-1 with TRBJ2-3; D perhaps matches TRBD2 (5 bases). The sequence derives from a male donor with ankylosing spondylitis or in good health (not recorded which). Sequencing was carried out using blood, either unsorted or a sorted T cell fraction (not recorded which). CDR3: CSARGLASDTQYF. In DNA form, the CDR3 reads TGCAGTGCTAGAGGCCTAGCATCAGATACGCAGTATTTT.